The sequence of this T cell receptor (beta chain) was determined in a study of identical twins. After template switching added a universal primer site, the resulting cDNA carried unique molecular identifiers. Each CDR3 protein is one row after TCRdb ran MiXCR on the 5' RACE reads. The repertoire holds 420,000 or so distinct CDR3 sequences, under 20% seen once, with 9% to 15% in the top ten. This clonotype was picked up many times. Sequencing used naive T cells sorted from blood. This clonotype originated in a man aged 50 to 60 in good health.

The CDR3 here is CSAHRDIQLHSGNTIYF. DNA of the CDR3: TGCAGTGCTCACCGGGACATCCAACTTCACTCTGGAAACACCATATATTTT. The chain joins TRBV20-1 to TRBJ1-3; possible D gene TRBD1, 6 bases. Deletions cut 5 bases from V and 0 bases from J, with 20 bases between. The germline V gene encodes CDR1 DFQATT and CDR2 SNEGSKA (reference sequence). The CDR3 is made up of 17 amino acids.